This T cell receptor beta chain was recovered during a study of shared clonotypes between healthy human individuals. Study-level points and caveats: Sequencing of the sorted subsets was shown by rarefaction to be incomplete despite large depth. Compared with memory subsets, naive subsets generally had larger estimated richness.

Note on this clone: Its antigen is still unknown.

The method was immunoSEQ multiplex PCR; TCRdb's version includes in-frame clones alone and lacks a portion of them. The sample consists of about 2.5 million clones, 85% to 95% of them appearing once. V lost 3 bases and J lost 10, with 13 bases in between. This CDR3 spans 13 amino acids. Germline V gene sequence: CDR1 LNHDA, CDR2 SQIVND (reference sequence). The chain couples TRBV19 to TRBJ1-3; D call uncertain. This TCR derives from a man aged 18 to 29 in good health. Some clones in this sample may be carry-over from other donors' samples. The sequenced sample was naive CD4+ T cells from PBMCs. Specified subset: CD45RA+ positively selected. The CDR3 sequence: CASSIGSSWTIYF. DNA of the CDR3: TGTGCCAGTAGTATCGGCAGCTCCTGGACCATATATTTT.